One sample yielded the 24 T cell receptor beta chains listed below, sequenced in a study of molecular identifiers for immune sequencing clone quantification. TCRdb processed the PCR reads anew with MiXCR; each CDR3 protein has one entry. The table shows around 470,000 distinct CDR3 sequences, with 25% occurring only once. Sequencing was done on a sample of naive CD8+ T cells from blood, with Jurkat cell RNA spiked in. Subset described: FACS-sorted CD8+CD4-CCR7+CD45RA+ naive T cells. These TCRs come from a human donor in good health. Some libraries in this study had Jurkat cell RNA spiked in.

The chain links TRBV27 to TRBJ2-7; D not certain. Germline CDR1 and CDR2: MNHEY and SMNVEV (reference sequence). V was clipped by 3 bases and J by 4 bases, with 10 bases between them. The CDR3 consists of 13 residues. The CDR3 nucleotides read TGTGCCAGCAGTTTTAGGCAGGCGTACGAGCAGTACTTC. This codes for CASSFRQAYEQYF.

This clonotype was detected many times. V gene TRBV7-9 combines with J gene TRBJ1-1, with 8 bases that match TRBD1. Germline CDR1 reads SEHNR; CDR2 reads FQNEAQ (reference sequence). The CDR3 is 14 residues long. The trim removed 1 base at V and 6 bases at J, leaving 4 bases unmatched. Here the CDR3 DNA reads TGTGCCAGCAGCTTAGTCCCAGGGGGCCCTGAAGCTTTCTTT. This codes for CASSLVPGGPEAFF.

About this clonotype itself: A much larger clone differs by one base, so this may be a read error. This sequence joins TRBV29-1 and TRBJ2-3; D is unresolved. The germline V gene encodes CDR1 SQVTM and CDR2 ANQGSEA. The length of the CDR3 is 16 residues. Trimming cost V 3 bases and J 0 bases, with 16 bases left between them. Written as DNA, the CDR3 is TGCAGCGTTGAGTATGGGGATGTGGCTAGCACAGATACGCAGTATTTT. This encodes CSVEYGDVASTDTQYF.

The chain employs TRBV19 and TRBJ1-5; tentatively, D is TRBD1 (5 bases). The CDR3 has 15 residues. V lost 4 bases and J 3 bases, leaving 13 bases between the germline ends. Per germline, CDR1 LNHDA and CDR2 SQIVND (reference sequence). The CDR3 here is CASSKLAGPNQPQHF. The CDR3 DNA follows: TGTGCCAGTAGTAAACTCGCAGGGCCCAATCAGCCCCAGCATTTT. Filled out from reference TRBV19 and TRBJ1-5, the complete variable domain reads DGGITQSPKYLFRKEGQNVTLSCEQNLNHDAMYWYRQDPGQGLRLIYYSQIVNDFQKGDIAEGYSVSREKKESFPLTVTSAQKNPTAFYLCASSKLAGPNQPQHFGDGTRLSIL.

As for this clonotype: As the CDR3 is not closed by the conserved phenylalanine or tryptophan, this likely results from a read error. The chain links TRBV6-2 or TRBV6-3 to TRBJ1-1; D gene unclear. Germline V gene sequence: CDR1 MNHEY, CDR2 SVGEGT. The CDR3 contains 16 residues. Trimming shortened V by 7 bases and J by 0 bases, and 18 bases separated the two germline ends. The CDR3 sequence is CASTLTGQEMNTEAFS. The DNA for the CDR3 is TGTGCCAGCACCCTCACCGGGCAAGAAATGAACACTGAAGCTTTCTCT.

This clonotype was detected many times. The rearrangement uses TRBV6-2 or TRBV6-3 and TRBJ2-5; TRBD2 agrees at 7 bases. Germline V gene lookup returns CDR1 MNHEY and CDR2 SVGEGT. V lost 6 bases, J lost 8 bases, and 12 bases stayed unmatched. The CDR3 totals 14 residues. In nucleotides, the CDR3 is TGTGCCAGCAGCGCGGTCCTTGGCGGGAGTACCCAGTACTTC. The encoded protein is CASSAVLGGSTQYF.

The chain carries TRBV20-1 and TRBJ2-3; TRBD2 matches at 10 bases. The CDR3 is 17 amino acids. Looked up from germline, CDR1 is DFQATT and CDR2 is SNEGSKA (reference sequence). Trimming cost V 6 bases and J 2 bases; bases outside gene matches: 14. CDR3 amino acids: CSAGALAGVSFTDTQYF. The CDR3 bases are TGCAGTGCCGGAGCGCTAGCGGGAGTAAGCTTCACAGATACGCAGTATTTT.

The V call is TRBV2, the J call TRBJ1-2; D ambiguous. Per the germline V gene, CDR1 is SNHLY and CDR2 is FYNNEI. The CDR3 runs to 16 residues. Trimming cost V 4 bases and J 8 bases, with 23 bases left between them. CDR3 residues: CASSGGGPRRLQGYTF. The CDR3 nucleotides read TGTGCCAGCAGTGGAGGAGGACCTCGCCGCCTTCAGGGCTACACCTTC.

The chain is built from TRBV5-6 and TRBJ2-7, with a tentative D call TRBD2 (7 bases). The CDR3 is 15 amino acids. Germline CDR1 and CDR2: SGHDT and YYEEEE. The germline V and J ends were trimmed by 3 bases and 4 bases, with 17 bases remaining between them. The chain's CDR3 is CASSYQGRGIYEQYF. The CDR3 coding sequence is TGTGCCAGCAGCTACCAGGGGAGGGGGATATACGAGCAGTACTTC.

V usage is TRBV29-1 and J usage is TRBJ2-1; D remains ambiguous. Trimming stripped 6 bases from V and 10 bases from J, with 10 bases between. This CDR3 is 10 amino acids long. Germline values: CDR1 SQVTM, CDR2 ANQGSEA. In DNA form, the CDR3 reads TGCAGCGTATCGTCTAGGGAGCAGTTCTTC. As protein: CSVSSREQFF.

This clonotype was observed many times. The V and J genes are TRBV5-1 and TRBJ2-1; D gene uncertain. The CDR3 has 11 amino acids. The germline V and J ends were trimmed by 4 bases and 10 bases, with 9 bases remaining between them. Germline V gene lookup returns CDR1 SGHRS and CDR2 YFSETQ. Here the CDR3 reads CASSLPGEQFF. The CDR3 DNA follows: TGCGCCAGCAGCCTGCCAGGAGAGCAGTTCTTC.

There are a few counts of this clonotype. The genes are TRBV10-3 and TRBJ2-7; 11 bases fit TRBD1. Germline CDR1 and CDR2: ENHRY and SYGVKD. The CDR3 has 13 amino acids. V shed 10 bases and J 6 bases; nucleotides not matched to a gene: 8. The CDR3 DNA reads TGTGCCACAGGAGGGACAGGGGGTTTCGAGCAGTACTTC. It codes for CATGGTGGFEQYF.

In its sample, this clonotype was seen a few times. The V call is TRBV6-2 or TRBV6-3, the J call TRBJ2-7; a weak D match, TRBD1 (5 bases). This CDR3 is built from 13 residues. In germline, CDR1 is MNHEY, CDR2 SVGEGT. The V end lost 6 bases, the J end lost 3 bases, and 12 bases lay between the germline ends. The CDR3: CASSRPQDYEQYF. For the CDR3, the DNA is TGTGCCAGCAGCCGTCCACAGGACTACGAGCAGTACTTC.

This clonotype has only a few counts. The chain is built from TRBV4-3 and TRBJ2-2; D is perhaps TRBD2 (5 bases). Per the germline V gene, CDR1 is LGHNA and CDR2 is YSLEER. V shed 0 bases and J shed 6 bases, with 8 bases lying between them. The CDR3 sequence is 14 residues long. CDR3 sequence: CASSQDTRAGELFF. CDR3 DNA: TGCGCCAGCAGCCAAGATACTAGGGCCGGGGAGCTGTTTTTT.

In this sample, this clonotype turned up many times. The V gene is TRBV13, the J gene TRBJ2-3; D not resolved. CDR1 is PRHDT and CDR2 is FYEKMQ in the germline V gene (reference sequence). The CDR3 contains 14 residues. The V end lost 2 bases, the J end lost 2 bases, and 8 bases lay between the germline ends. The CDR3 nucleotides are TGTGCCAGCAGCTTAAGCTTGAACACAGATACGCAGTATTTT. It yields the protein CASSLSLNTDTQYF. The whole variable domain, filled in from reference TRBV13 and TRBJ2-3, reads AAGVIQSPRHLIKEKRETATLKCYPIPRHDTVYWYQQGPGQDPQFLISFYEKMQSDKGSIPDRFSAQQFSDYHSELNMSSLELGDSALYFCASSLSLNTDTQYFGPGTRLTVL.

This clonotype was seen repeatedly, ten times or more. The chain employs TRBV7-8 and TRBJ2-1; D remains unclear. The germline V gene has CDR1 SGHVS and CDR2 FQNEAQ. The CDR3 runs 15 residues. The V end was cut by 7 bases, the J end by 3 bases, with 16 bases between. The CDR3 sequence is CASTSATNYYNEQFF. In DNA, the CDR3 is TGTGCCAGCACCTCCGCGACCAACTACTACAATGAGCAGTTCTTC.

The chain joins TRBV27 to TRBJ2-3, with 10 positions matching TRBD2. In germline, CDR1 is MNHEY, CDR2 SMNVEV (reference sequence). The V segment lost 8 bases and the J segment 4 bases; nucleotides outside the gene matches: 9. The CDR3 has 15 amino acids. This CDR3 reads CASRLLAGGSDTQYF. As DNA, the CDR3 is TGTGCCAGCCGACTCTTAGCGGGAGGATCAGATACGCAGTATTTT.

This clonotype was detected once. A clone one base away is much larger, so this may be a read error. The rearrangement uses TRBV6-6 and TRBJ2-7; TRBD2 is a possible D gene (6 bases). This CDR3 spans 12 amino acids. Germline V gives CDR1 MNHNY, CDR2 SVGAGI (reference sequence). V lost 4 bases and J 4 bases, leaving 8 bases between the germline ends. CDR3 nucleotides: TGTGCCAGCAGTTGCGGGGAATACGAGCAGTACTTC. Its protein product is CASSCGEYEQYF.

This clonotype was seen only a few times. The chain employs TRBV24-1 and TRBJ2-3; TRBD2 aligns across 11 bases. Germline assignment: CDR1 KGHDR and CDR2 SFDVKD. The V segment lost 4 bases and the J segment 1 base; nucleotides outside the gene matches: 6. CDR3 length: 17 amino acids. The CDR3 region has the DNA TGTGCCACCAGTGACCACCCGACTAGCGGGGGCACAGATACGCAGTATTTT. It specifies CATSDHPTSGGTDTQYF.

As DNA, the CDR3 is TGCAGTGCTAGTCTAGCTAGCGGGGGAACTACTCATAGCACAGATACGCAGTATTTT. Protein sequence: CSASLASGGTTHSTDTQYF. V usage is TRBV20-1 and J usage is TRBJ2-3; 10 bases map to TRBD2. V was pared by 3 bases and J by 0 bases, with 15 bases of the junction left unmatched. The CDR3 is 19 residues long. Germline CDR1 DFQATT, CDR2 SNEGSKA (reference sequence).

This clonotype has ten or more counts. The genes are TRBV28 and TRBJ1-5; D call uncertain. Trimming left V 7 bases short and J 1 base short, with 20 bases between. Germline lookup yields CDR1 MDHEN and CDR2 SYDVKM. The CDR3 extends over 17 amino acids. In DNA form, the CDR3 reads TGTGCCAGCACCCTCCTACTTCCGGACGGGAGCAATCAGCCCCAGCATTTT. Translation: CASTLLLPDGSNQPQHF.

This clonotype was recorded a few times. The genes are TRBV4-1 and TRBJ1-5; 9 nucleotides line up with TRBD1. From germline, CDR1 is MGHRA and CDR2 YSYEKL. The ends lost 4 bases at V and 5 bases at J; junction bases unmatched: 6. The CDR3 consists of 15 residues. The DNA of the CDR3 is TGCGCCAGCAGCCGGTGGACAGGGGTTGATCAGCCCCAGCATTTT. It specifies CASSRWTGVDQPQHF.

The CDR3 protein is CASSEDTGGGTYNEQFF. DNA of the CDR3: TGTGCCAGCTCGGAGGACACGGGAGGGGGTACCTACAATGAGCAGTTCTTC. The V and J genes are TRBV18 and TRBJ2-1; TRBD2 aligns across 8 bases. V shed 6 bases and J 2 bases; nucleotides not matched to a gene: 12. Germline CDR1 KGHSH, CDR2 LQKENI. CDR3 length: 17 amino acids.

This clonotype has only a few counts. The chain recombines TRBV15 with TRBJ2-5; D is possibly TRBD2 (6 bases). Germline values: CDR1 LNHNV, CDR2 YYDKDF (reference sequence). The V and J ends lost 8 bases and 4 bases respectively, with 17 bases between them. The CDR3 totals 14 residues. For the CDR3, the DNA is TGTGCCACCGATGGGGGGTTGGGGAGAGAGACCCAGTACTTC. The encoded protein is CATDGGLGRETQYF.